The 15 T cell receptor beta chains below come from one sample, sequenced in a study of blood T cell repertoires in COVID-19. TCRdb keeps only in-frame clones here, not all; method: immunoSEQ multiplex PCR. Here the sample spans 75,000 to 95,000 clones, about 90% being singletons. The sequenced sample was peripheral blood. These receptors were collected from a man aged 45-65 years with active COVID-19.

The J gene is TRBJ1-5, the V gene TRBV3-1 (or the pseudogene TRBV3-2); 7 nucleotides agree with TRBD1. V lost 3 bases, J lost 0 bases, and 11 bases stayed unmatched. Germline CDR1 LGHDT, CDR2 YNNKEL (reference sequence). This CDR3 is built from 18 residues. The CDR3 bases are TGTGCCAGCAGCCAGTGGACAGGCCCAACTTATAGCAATCAGCCCCAGCATTTT. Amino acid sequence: CASSQWTGPTYSNQPQHF.

CDR3: CASSEDGLAKNIQYF. As DNA, the CDR3 is TGCGCCAGCAGCGAGGACGGACTAGCCAAAAACATTCAGTACTTC. The genes are TRBV5-1 and TRBJ2-4; possibly TRBD2 for D (5 bases). Trimming removed 4 bases at V and 0 bases at J, with 11 bases between. This CDR3 is 15 amino acids long. Per germline, CDR1 SGHRS and CDR2 YFSETQ.

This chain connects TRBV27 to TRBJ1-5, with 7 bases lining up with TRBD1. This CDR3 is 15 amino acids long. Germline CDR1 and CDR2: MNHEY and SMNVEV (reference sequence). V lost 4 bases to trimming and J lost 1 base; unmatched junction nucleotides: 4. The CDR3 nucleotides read TGTGCCAGCAGTTGGGACAGATTCAGCAATCAGCCCCAGCATTTT. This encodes CASSWDRFSNQPQHF.

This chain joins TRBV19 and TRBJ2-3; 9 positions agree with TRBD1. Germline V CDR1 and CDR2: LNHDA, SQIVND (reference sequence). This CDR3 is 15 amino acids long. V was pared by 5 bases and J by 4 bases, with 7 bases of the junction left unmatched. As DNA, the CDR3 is TGTGCCAGTAGTCTCGTCACAGGGGGCCCAGATACGCAGTATTTT. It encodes CASSLVTGGPDTQYF.

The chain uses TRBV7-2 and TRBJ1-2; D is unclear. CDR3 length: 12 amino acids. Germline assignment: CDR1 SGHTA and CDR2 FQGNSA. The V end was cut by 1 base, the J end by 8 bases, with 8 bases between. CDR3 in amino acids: CASSLGRVGYTF. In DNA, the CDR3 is TGTGCCAGCAGCTTAGGCCGGGTGGGCTACACCTTC.

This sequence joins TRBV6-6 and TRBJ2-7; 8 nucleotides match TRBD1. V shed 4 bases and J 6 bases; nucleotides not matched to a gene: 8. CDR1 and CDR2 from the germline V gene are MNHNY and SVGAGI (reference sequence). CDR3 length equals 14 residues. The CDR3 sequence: CASSFGQGNSEQYF. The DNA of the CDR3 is TGTGCCAGCAGTTTCGGACAGGGTAACAGCGAGCAGTACTTC.

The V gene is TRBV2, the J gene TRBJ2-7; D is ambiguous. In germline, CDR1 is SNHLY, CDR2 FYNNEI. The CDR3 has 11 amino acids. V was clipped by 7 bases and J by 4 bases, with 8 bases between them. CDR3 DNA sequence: TGTGCCAGCACCCCGGAGTACGAGCAGTACTTC. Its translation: CASTPEYEQYF.

CDR3 sequence: CASSRRGTTMNTGELFF. The CDR3 DNA sequence: TGCGCCAGCAGCCGCCGGGGGACGACAATGAACACCGGGGAGCTGTTTTTT. The chain carries TRBV4-3 and TRBJ2-2; maybe TRBD2 (6 bases). Germline loops: CDR1 LGHNA, CDR2 YSLEER. The CDR3 runs 17 residues. V was clipped by 4 bases and J by 1 base, with 16 bases between them.

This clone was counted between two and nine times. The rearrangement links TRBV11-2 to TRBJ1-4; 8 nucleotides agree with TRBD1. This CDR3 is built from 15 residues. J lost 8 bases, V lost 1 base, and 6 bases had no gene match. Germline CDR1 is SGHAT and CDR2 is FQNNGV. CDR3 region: CASSLASGQVEKLFF. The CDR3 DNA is TGTGCCAGCAGCTTAGCCTCGGGACAGGTCGAAAAACTGTTTTTT.

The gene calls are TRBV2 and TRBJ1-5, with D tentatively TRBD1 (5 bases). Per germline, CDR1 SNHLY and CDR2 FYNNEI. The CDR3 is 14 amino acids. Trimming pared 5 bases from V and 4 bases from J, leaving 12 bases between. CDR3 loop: CASSRSGGNQPQHF. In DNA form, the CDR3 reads TGTGCCAGCAGTAGGTCCGGGGGGAATCAGCCCCAGCATTTT.

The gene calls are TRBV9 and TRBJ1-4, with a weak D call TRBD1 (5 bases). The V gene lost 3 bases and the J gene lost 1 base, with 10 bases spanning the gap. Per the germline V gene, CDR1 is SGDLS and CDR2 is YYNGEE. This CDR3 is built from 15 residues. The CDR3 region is CASSALDRTNEKLFF. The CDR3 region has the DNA TGTGCCAGCAGCGCGCTTGACAGAACTAATGAAAAACTGTTTTTT.

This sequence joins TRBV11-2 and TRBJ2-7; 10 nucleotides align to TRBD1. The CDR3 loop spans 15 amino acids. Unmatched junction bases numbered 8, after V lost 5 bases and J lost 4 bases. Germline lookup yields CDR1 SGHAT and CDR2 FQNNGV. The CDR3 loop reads CASSPIRDRGYEQYF. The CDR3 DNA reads TGTGCCAGCAGCCCAATCCGGGACAGGGGATACGAGCAGTACTTC.

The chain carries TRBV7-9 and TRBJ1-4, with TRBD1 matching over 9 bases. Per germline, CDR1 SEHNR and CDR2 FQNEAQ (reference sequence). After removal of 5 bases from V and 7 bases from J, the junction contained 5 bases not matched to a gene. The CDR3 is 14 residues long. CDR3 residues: CASSLQGAVEKLFF. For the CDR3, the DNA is TGTGCCAGCAGCCTACAGGGGGCAGTTGAAAAACTGTTTTTT.

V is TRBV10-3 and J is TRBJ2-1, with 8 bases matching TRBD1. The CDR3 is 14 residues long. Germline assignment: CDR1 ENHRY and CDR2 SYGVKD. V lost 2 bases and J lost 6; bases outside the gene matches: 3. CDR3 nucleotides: TGTGCCATCAGTGAGGACAGGGGCGGCAATGAGCAGTTCTTC. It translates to CAISEDRGGNEQFF.

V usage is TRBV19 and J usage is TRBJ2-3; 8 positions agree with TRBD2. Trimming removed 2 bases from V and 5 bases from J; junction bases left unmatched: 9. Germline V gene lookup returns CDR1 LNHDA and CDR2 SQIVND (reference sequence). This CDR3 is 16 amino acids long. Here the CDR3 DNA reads TGTGCCAGTAGTATAAACGGAGCGGGAGCCCAAGATACGCAGTATTTT. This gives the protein CASSINGAGAQDTQYF. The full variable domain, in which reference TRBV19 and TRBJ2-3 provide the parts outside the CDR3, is DGGITQSPKYLFRKEGQNVTLSCEQNLNHDAMYWYRQDPGQGLRLIYYSQIVNDFQKGDIAEGYSVSREKKESFPLTVTSAQKNPTAFYLCASSINGAGAQDTQYFGPGTRLTVL.